Listed here are 23 T cell receptor beta chains from one sample, sequenced in a study of T cells after posttransplantation cyclophosphamide. Clones were read by immunoSEQ multiplex PCR, and TCRdb kept only the in-frame ones, dropping some. There are 20,000 to 25,000 clones in the sample; roughly two thirds occur only once, and approximately 0.65% lies in the top ten. Material: memory CD4+ T cells sorted from PBMCs. The receptors here all came from a woman aged 55-70 years in good health, CMV-negative, and a related stem cell transplant donor.

The J gene is TRBJ2-7, the V gene TRBV23-1; tentatively, D is TRBD1 (6 bases). TRBV23-1 is placed among ORFs of uncertain function. The CDR3 covers 14 residues. Trimming shortened V by 3 bases and J by 5 bases, and 14 bases separated the two germline ends. For the CDR3, the DNA is TGCGCCAGCAGTCACTCGCCACAGGGAAACGAGCAGTACTTC. Protein: CASSHSPQGNEQYF.

The V call is TRBV2, the J call TRBJ2-2; TRBD1 matches at 7 bases. J gave up 7 bases and V 3 bases, and 5 bases lay outside the gene matches. The germline CDR1 and CDR2 sequences are SNHLY and FYNNEI. CDR3 size: 14 residues. The CDR3 DNA sequence: TGTGCCAGCAGTGAGGACAGGCGCAGCGGGGAGCTGTTTTTT. This translates into CASSEDRRSGELFF.

The chain is built from TRBV18 and TRBJ2-7; the D gene is possibly TRBD1 (6 bases). Germline assignment: CDR1 KGHSH and CDR2 LQKENI. Trimming removed 3 bases at V and 0 bases at J, with 15 bases between. CDR3 length equals 16 residues. DNA for the CDR3: TGTGCCAGCTCACCGCTACAGGGCACAAGCTCCTACGAGCAGTACTTC. Translating gives CASSPLQGTSSYEQYF.

The rearrangement links TRBV5-4 to TRBJ2-5, with D tentatively TRBD2 (5 bases). CDR1 is SGHNT, CDR2 YYREEE, per germline (reference sequence). V was pared by 0 bases and J by 2 bases, with 8 bases between. The CDR3 length is 14 residues. The CDR3 loop is CASSLAGSQETQYF. In nucleotides, the CDR3 is TGTGCCAGCAGCTTGGCGGGATCTCAAGAGACCCAGTACTTC.

This chain joins TRBV2 and TRBJ1-1; D is unclear. The length of the CDR3 is 13 residues. The V end lost 4 bases, the J end lost 2 bases, and 8 bases lay between the germline ends. Looked up from germline, CDR1 is SNHLY and CDR2 is FYNNEI. DNA for the CDR3: TGTGCCAGCAGTGGGTCACTAAACACTGAAGCTTTCTTT. Its translation: CASSGSLNTEAFF.

This clone was counted a few times. V is TRBV2 and J is TRBJ2-1; 11 bases match TRBD2. CDR1 and CDR2 (germline): SNHLY, FYNNEI. V was clipped by 7 bases and J by 8 bases; unmatched bases: 7. The CDR3 runs to 14 residues. The CDR3 region is CASNLAGGPYEQFF. The CDR3, as DNA: TGTGCCAGCAATTTAGCGGGGGGGCCCTATGAGCAGTTCTTC. The variable domain in full, with the rest retrieved from reference TRBV2 and TRBJ2-1, is EPEVTQTPSHQVTQMGQEVILRCVPISNHLYFYWYRQILGQKVEFLVSFYNNEISEKSEIFDDQFSVERPDGSNFTLKIRSTKLEDSAMYFCASNLAGGPYEQFFGPGTRLTVL.

This chain joins TRBV5-5 and TRBJ1-1; tentatively, D is TRBD1 (5 bases). Germline lookup yields CDR1 SGHKS and CDR2 YYEKEE (reference sequence). V was trimmed by 1 base and J by 5 bases, leaving 6 bases between them. The CDR3 extends over 12 amino acids. The CDR3 loop reads CASSLRGTEAFF. CDR3 DNA: TGTGCCAGCAGCTTGAGGGGTACTGAAGCTTTCTTT.

This clone was counted between two and nine times. The genes are TRBV5-6 and TRBJ2-7; D remains ambiguous. Deletions cut 2 bases from V and 4 bases from J, with 4 bases between. The germline V gene has CDR1 SGHDT and CDR2 YYEEEE. This CDR3 comprises 11 residues. This chain's CDR3 is CASSLQYEQYF. The CDR3 nucleotides are TGTGCCAGCAGCTTACAATACGAGCAGTACTTC.

CDR3 bases: TGCAGCGTGCCCGGGACAGGGGTCCGGGGCTATGGCTACACCTTC. This sequence encodes CSVPGTGVRGYGYTF. The rearrangement joins TRBV29-1 to TRBJ1-2, with TRBD1 matching 10 bases. The CDR3 totals 15 residues. In germline, CDR1 is SQVTM, CDR2 ANQGSEA. Trimming took 6 bases from V and 4 from J; bases not matched to a gene: 11.

The chain links TRBV11-2 to TRBJ2-7; 8 bases are a match to TRBD2. This CDR3 region has 14 residues. V lost 5 bases, J lost 7 bases, and 10 bases stayed unmatched. Germline V CDR1 and CDR2: SGHAT, FQNNGV. The CDR3 sequence is CASSPAGGAREQYF. For the CDR3, the DNA is TGTGCCAGCAGCCCTGCCGGGGGGGCGCGGGAGCAGTACTTC.

The chain uses TRBV7-6 and TRBJ2-5, with D perhaps TRBD1 (5 bases). Germline values: CDR1 SGHVS, CDR2 FNYEAQ. This CDR3 has 14 residues. Trimming pared 1 base from V and 1 base from J, leaving 7 bases between. Here the CDR3 reads CASSLDQGQETQYF. The CDR3 nucleotides are TGTGCCAGCAGCTTAGACCAGGGCCAAGAGACCCAGTACTTC.

V usage is TRBV18 and J usage is TRBJ2-3; 10 positions agree with TRBD2. Trimming removed 1 base from V and 3 bases from J; junction bases left unmatched: 7. Germline V CDR1 and CDR2: KGHSH, LQKENI. The CDR3 covers 17 residues. Written as DNA, the CDR3 is TGTGCCAGCTCACCACTCCCAGCGGGGGGGCAAACAGATACGCAGTATTTT. Encoded protein: CASSPLPAGGQTDTQYF.

This rearrangement joins TRBV29-1 to TRBJ2-1; 10 bases align to TRBD1. CDR3 length equals 14 residues. The germline V gene encodes CDR1 SQVTM and CDR2 ANQGSEA. V lost 5 bases to trimming and J lost 4 bases; unmatched junction nucleotides: 5. CDR3 in DNA: TGCAGCGTTCAGGGACAGGGGTCTTACAATGAGCAGTTCTTC. Translation: CSVQGQGSYNEQFF.

This chain connects TRBV6-1 to TRBJ2-1, with 12 bases identical to TRBD2. Germline-derived CDR1 and CDR2 are MNHNS and SASEGT. The CDR3 loop spans 14 amino acids. V shed 5 bases and J 10 bases; nucleotides not matched to a gene: 6. CDR3 residues: CASSTGLAGLEQFF. Here the CDR3 DNA reads TGTGCCAGCAGTACAGGACTAGCGGGGCTGGAGCAGTTCTTC.

J is TRBJ1-1 and V is TRBV6-6; D unclear. The germline V and J ends were trimmed by 6 bases and 1 base, with 12 bases remaining between them. This CDR3 is built from 14 residues. Germline V CDR1 and CDR2: MNHNY, SVGAGI (reference sequence). The CDR3 DNA reads TGTGCCAGCAGCCCACTGGGAGGGAACACTGAAGCTTTCTTT. Translation gives CASSPLGGNTEAFF.

This clone showed up just a few times. The chain has TRBV23-1 and TRBJ1-1; D remains unclear. TRBV23-1 is annotated as an ORF whose role is uncertain. The CDR3 totals 15 residues. Between the trimmed V and J ends, which lost 0 bases and 0 bases, there was a span of 8 bases. CDR3 coding DNA: TGCGCCAGCAGTCAATCCCGGAGCATGAACACTGAAGCTTTCTTT. It encodes CASSQSRSMNTEAFF.

The V gene is TRBV28, the J gene TRBJ1-2; D not resolved. The CDR3 sequence is 12 residues long. Per germline, CDR1 MDHEN and CDR2 SYDVKM. Trimming stripped 5 bases from V and 5 bases from J, with 9 bases between. The DNA for the CDR3 is TGTGCCAGCAGTCCCGATAGATATGGCTACACCTTC. Translation gives CASSPDRYGYTF.

The rearrangement uses TRBV5-6 and TRBJ2-3, with 8 nucleotides matching TRBD1. Germline V gives CDR1 SGHDT, CDR2 YYEEEE. The CDR3 loop spans 15 amino acids. Trimming at V came to 2 bases and at J to 3 bases, leaving 5 bases not matched to a gene. CDR3 loop: CASSLRTGWTDTQYF. The DNA of the CDR3 is TGTGCCAGCAGCTTACGGACAGGGTGGACAGATACGCAGTATTTT. Full variable domain (rest looked up from reference TRBV5-6 and TRBJ2-3): DAGVTQSPTHLIKTRGQQVTLRCSPKSGHDTVSWYQQALGQGPQFIFQYYEEEERQRGNFPDRFSGHQFPNYSSELNVNALLLGDSALYLCASSLRTGWTDTQYFGPGTRLTVL.

The V and J genes are TRBV6-5 and TRBJ2-2; possible D gene TRBD2, 6 bases. V dropped 2 bases and J dropped 2 bases, with 9 bases sitting between them. The CDR3 runs to 15 residues. CDR1 is MNHEY, CDR2 SVGAGI, per germline. The CDR3 DNA sequence: TGTGCCAGCAGTTACGACGGGGGAAACACCGGGGAGCTGTTTTTT. Its translation: CASSYDGGNTGELFF.

The rearrangement uses TRBV9 and TRBJ2-5; D is ambiguous. Germline loops: CDR1 SGDLS, CDR2 YYNGEE. The germline V and J ends were trimmed by 0 bases and 2 bases, with 11 bases remaining between them. The CDR3 has 15 residues. Written as DNA, the CDR3 is TGTGCCAGCAGCGTAGGTGCAGCGAGACAAGAGACCCAGTACTTC. Its protein product is CASSVGAARQETQYF.

This clone was counted once. The V call is TRBV11-1, the J call TRBJ1-5; D is ambiguous. V dropped 1 base and J dropped 6 bases, with 16 bases sitting between them. CDR1 and CDR2 from the germline V gene are SGHAT and FQDESV (reference sequence). This CDR3 comprises 16 residues. CDR3 sequence (DNA): TGTGCCAGCAGCTTAGTGAGGGTGGAGGCGGGTCAGCCCCAGCATTTT. Encoded protein: CASSLVRVEAGQPQHF.

This sequence joins TRBV30 and TRBJ2-1; no reliable D call. The CDR3 is 11 amino acids. The germline CDR1 and CDR2 sequences are GTSNPN and SVGIG (reference sequence). The V gene lost 2 bases and the J gene lost 5 bases, with 4 bases spanning the gap. Here the CDR3 reads CAWSLDNEQFF. CDR3 bases: TGTGCCTGGAGTCTCGACAATGAGCAGTTCTTC. The full variable domain, rest sourced from reference TRBV30 and TRBJ2-1, is SQTIHQWPATLVQPVGSPLSLECTVEGTSNPNLYWYRQAAGRGLQLLFYSVGIGQISSEVPQNLSASRPQDRQFILSSKKLLLSDSGFYLCAWSLDNEQFFGPGTRLTVL.

This clone appeared a few times. The chain is built from TRBV9 and TRBJ2-4; 7 nucleotides match TRBD1. V was clipped by 3 bases and J by 5 bases; unmatched bases: 8. CDR1 is SGDLS and CDR2 is YYNGEE in the germline V gene. There are 15 residues in the CDR3. In DNA, the CDR3 is TGTGCCAGCAGCGCAAACACGGGACAGCAAAACATTCAGTACTTC. Its protein is CASSANTGQQNIQYF. Supplemented by reference TRBV9 and TRBJ2-4, the full variable domain reads DSGVTQTPKHLITATGQRVTLRCSPRSGDLSVYWYQQSLDQGLQFLIQYYNGEERAKGNILERFSAQQFPDLHSELNLSSLELGDSALYFCASSANTGQQNIQYFGAGTRLSVL.